The rows below give T cell receptor beta chains drawn from one sample of a study of blood T cell repertoires in COVID-19. The table came from immunoSEQ multiplex PCR; TCRdb's copy has only in-frame clones and leaves some out. The profile covers around 200,000 clones, with about 86% appearing a single time and about an eighth taken by the ten largest. Input material: peripheral blood. The receptors were sampled from a man aged 30-40 years with active or convalescent COVID-19. Both conserved end residues are part of each CDR3. Each record gives: D gene, V gene, J gene, clone size, CDR3 DNA, CDR3 protein. A D gene is named only where the DNA matches it firmly. Only part of the rows carry a size: once, few, many, or a class if the clone is expanded.

D: .
V: TRBV4-1
J: TRBJ1-3
size: .
DNA: TGCGCCAGCAGCCAAGATCCCGGGGACACCTACTCTGGAAACACCATATATTTT
CDR3: CASSQDPGDTYSGNTIYF

D: TRBD1
V: TRBV30
J: TRBJ2-7
size: .
DNA: TGTGCCGCCCTGGCAGGGGGCACCTACGAGCAGTACTTC
CDR3: CAALAGGTYEQYF

D: .
V: TRBV30
J: TRBJ1-2
size: .
DNA: TGTGCCTGGAGTGATGTCAGCCTAGCCAATGGCTACACCTTC
CDR3: CAWSDVSLANGYTF

D: TRBD2
V: TRBV6-2/TRBV6-3
J: TRBJ2-7
size: .
DNA: TGTGCCAGCAGTTACACACTAGCGGGAGTGGGTACGTACGAGCAGTACTTC
CDR3: CASSYTLAGVGTYEQYF

D: TRBD2
V: TRBV28
J: TRBJ2-5
size: once
DNA: TGTGCCAGCAGTTCCAGGGAGGGTCTTTGGGAGACCCAGTACTTC
CDR3: CASSSREGLWETQYF

D: .
V: TRBV3-1/TRBV3-2
J: TRBJ2-1
size: .
DNA: TGTGCCAGCAGCCAAGAGGCGAGGGGGGGCTACAATGAGCAGTTCTTC
CDR3: CASSQEARGGYNEQFF

D: TRBD1
V: TRBV5-1
J: TRBJ1-4
size: .
DNA: TGCGCCAGCAGCTTTCTCACCGGGACAGGGGGCCGTGAAAAACTGTTTTTT
CDR3: CASSFLTGTGGREKLFF

D: .
V: TRBV5-6
J: TRBJ1-2
size: .
DNA: TGTGCCAGCAGCTTGTCGGGGGTGGACTATGGCTACACCTTC
CDR3: CASSLSGVDYGYTF

D: TRBD2
V: TRBV3-1/TRBV3-2
J: TRBJ2-1
size: .
DNA: TGTGCCAGCAGCTTTCCGGGACTAGCGGGCCCTACTAACAATGAGCAGTTCTTC
CDR3: CASSFPGLAGPTNNEQFF

D: TRBD1
V: TRBV19
J: TRBJ1-2
size: .
DNA: TGTGCCAGTTCGGACAGGGGAGACGGCTACACCTTC
CDR3: CASSDRGDGYTF

D: TRBD1
V: TRBV5-1
J: TRBJ1-1
size: .
DNA: TGCGCCAGCAGCTTGGGGACAGGGGGCATGTGGACTGAAGCTTTCTTT
CDR3: CASSLGTGGMWTEAFF

D: .
V: TRBV18
J: TRBJ1-2
size: .
DNA: TGTGCCAGCTCACCACTTGGCACCCAAGGCTACACCTTC
CDR3: CASSPLGTQGYTF